The rows below give T cell receptor beta chains drawn from one sample of a study of T cells in Graves' hyperthyroidism and ophthalmopathy. Each CDR3 protein is one row after TCRdb ran MiXCR on the multiplex PCR reads. The sample has more than 500,000 distinct CDR3 sequences, 15% to 20% seen once. The sequencing input was blood. Receptor source: a woman aged 25 to 39 with Graves' ophthalmopathy. CDR3s include the opening cysteine and the closing phenylalanine or tryptophan. D genes are given only for firm matches. Only part of the rows carry a size: once, few, many, or a class if the clone is expanded.

v_gene: TRBV5-1; abundance: many; d_gene: TRBD1; j_gene: TRBJ2-7; CDR3aa: CASSLVTPGQLYEQYF; CDR3nt: TGCGCCAGCAGCTTGGTGACCCCGGGACAGCTCTACGAGCAGTACTTC
v_gene: TRBV28; abundance: many; d_gene: NA; j_gene: TRBJ1-2; CDR3aa: CASSLRTLNYGYTF; CDR3nt: TGTGCCAGCAGTTTACGGACACTAAACTATGGCTACACCTTC
v_gene: TRBV20-1; abundance: NA; d_gene: TRBD2; j_gene: TRBJ2-3; CDR3aa: CSANLINALAGVSDTQYF; CDR3nt: TGCAGTGCTAACTTAATTAACGCCTTGGCGGGAGTTTCAGATACGCAGTATTTT
v_gene: TRBV7-3; abundance: many; d_gene: NA; j_gene: TRBJ2-3; CDR3aa: CASSPSPDYTQYF; CDR3nt: TGTGCCAGCAGCCCCTCTCCGGATTATACGCAGTATTTT
v_gene: TRBV30; abundance: NA; d_gene: NA; j_gene: TRBJ1-4; CDR3aa: CAWTVGNEEKLFF; CDR3nt: TGTGCCTGGACTGTGGGTAATGAGGAAAAACTGTTTTTT
v_gene: TRBV20-1; abundance: many; d_gene: NA; j_gene: TRBJ1-1; CDR3aa: CSARVPGPLMNTEAFF; CDR3nt: TGCAGTGCTAGAGTGCCGGGGCCGCTCATGAACACTGAAGCTTTCTTT
v_gene: TRBV20-1; abundance: NA; d_gene: NA; j_gene: TRBJ2-1; CDR3aa: CSARVWGNEQFF; CDR3nt: TGCAGTGCTAGAGTGTGGGGAAATGAGCAGTTCTTC
v_gene: TRBV7-6; abundance: NA; d_gene: NA; j_gene: TRBJ2-7; CDR3aa: CASSSRDTYYEQYF; CDR3nt: TGTGCCAGCAGCTCCCGGGACACCTACTACGAGCAGTACTTC
v_gene: TRBV6-2/TRBV6-3; abundance: many; d_gene: NA; j_gene: TRBJ1-1; CDR3aa: CASRPRVANTEAFF; CDR3nt: TGTGCCAGCAGACCCAGGGTAGCGAACACTGAAGCTTTCTTT
v_gene: TRBV6-1; abundance: NA; d_gene: NA; j_gene: TRBJ1-1; CDR3aa: CASNPGVAFF; CDR3nt: TGTGCCAGCAACCCGGGGGTAGCTTTCTTT
v_gene: TRBV7-9; abundance: many; d_gene: NA; j_gene: TRBJ2-1; CDR3aa: CASSQSKITGLHEQFF; CDR3nt: TGTGCCAGCAGCCAATCAAAAATTACAGGTTTGCATGAGCAGTTCTTC
v_gene: TRBV5-1; abundance: many; d_gene: TRBD2; j_gene: TRBJ2-1; CDR3aa: CASRTSGRANEQFF; CDR3nt: TGCGCCAGCAGGACTAGCGGGAGGGCCAATGAGCAGTTCTTC
v_gene: TRBV27; abundance: NA; d_gene: NA; j_gene: TRBJ1-5; CDR3aa: CASSGFGQDQPQHF; CDR3nt: TGTGCCAGCAGTGGATTTGGCCAGGATCAGCCCCAGCATTTT
v_gene: TRBV18; abundance: many; d_gene: NA; j_gene: TRBJ1-5; CDR3aa: CASSFRVNDQPQHF; CDR3nt: TGTGCCAGCTCGTTCAGGGTAAACGATCAGCCCCAGCATTTT
v_gene: TRBV7-2; abundance: few; d_gene: NA; j_gene: TRBJ2-3; CDR3aa: CASSLDPGPTEGGTDTQYF; CDR3nt: TGTGCCAGCAGCTTAGACCCGGGACCGACCGAGGGCGGCACAGATACGCAGTATTTT
v_gene: TRBV3-1; abundance: few; d_gene: TRBD2; j_gene: TRBJ2-3; CDR3aa: CASSQGVAGVTDTQYF; CDR3nt: TGTGCCAGCAGCCAAGGGGTAGCGGGAGTAACAGATACGCAGTATTTT
v_gene: TRBV10-3; abundance: few; d_gene: TRBD1; j_gene: TRBJ2-7; CDR3aa: CAIGGTGNHEQYF; CDR3nt: TGTGCCATCGGGGGGACAGGGAACCACGAGCAGTACTTC
v_gene: TRBV13; abundance: few; d_gene: NA; j_gene: TRBJ1-2; CDR3aa: CASSLYPTRYGYTF; CDR3nt: TGTGCCAGCAGCCTATATCCCACTCGCTATGGCTACACCTTC
v_gene: TRBV9; abundance: many; d_gene: TRBD1; j_gene: TRBJ2-7; CDR3aa: CASSVGGRGTYEQYF; CDR3nt: TGTGCCAGCAGCGTAGGGGGCAGGGGGACCTACGAGCAGTACTTC
v_gene: TRBV20-1; abundance: many; d_gene: TRBD1; j_gene: TRBJ2-2; CDR3aa: CSAPRQGPTGELFF; CDR3nt: TGCAGTGCCCCCCGACAGGGCCCAACCGGGGAGCTGTTTTTT
v_gene: TRBV28; abundance: many; d_gene: NA; j_gene: TRBJ1-1; CDR3aa: CASSFSRDAEAFF; CDR3nt: TGTGCCAGCAGTTTCTCCAGGGACGCTGAAGCTTTCTTT
v_gene: TRBV7-8; abundance: many; d_gene: TRBD2; j_gene: TRBJ2-1; CDR3aa: CASSLDRTSGLKGDNEQFF; CDR3nt: TGTGCCAGCAGCTTAGATAGGACTAGCGGTCTCAAGGGAGACAATGAGCAGTTCTTC
v_gene: TRBV2; abundance: many; d_gene: TRBD1; j_gene: TRBJ2-2; CDR3aa: CASSEATGVTGELFF; CDR3nt: TGTGCCAGCAGTGAGGCGACAGGGGTCACCGGGGAGCTGTTTTTT
v_gene: TRBV18; abundance: many; d_gene: NA; j_gene: TRBJ1-2; CDR3aa: CASSPPGSYGYTF; CDR3nt: TGTGCCAGCTCACCACCGGGCAGCTATGGCTACACCTTC
v_gene: TRBV11-2; abundance: many; d_gene: NA; j_gene: TRBJ1-2; CDR3aa: CASSLDRVRSYTF; CDR3nt: TGTGCCAGCAGCTTAGACAGGGTCCGGAGCTACACCTTC